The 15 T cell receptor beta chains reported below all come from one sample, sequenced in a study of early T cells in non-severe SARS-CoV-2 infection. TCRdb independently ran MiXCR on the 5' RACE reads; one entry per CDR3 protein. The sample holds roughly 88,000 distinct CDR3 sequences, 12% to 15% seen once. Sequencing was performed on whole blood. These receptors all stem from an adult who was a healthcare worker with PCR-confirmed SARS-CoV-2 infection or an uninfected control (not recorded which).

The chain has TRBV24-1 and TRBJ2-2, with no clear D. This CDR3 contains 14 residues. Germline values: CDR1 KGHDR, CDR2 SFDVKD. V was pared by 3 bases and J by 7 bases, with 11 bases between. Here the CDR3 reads CATSDPGVSGELFF. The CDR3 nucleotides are TGTGCCACCAGTGATCCTGGGGTGAGCGGGGAGCTGTTTTTT.

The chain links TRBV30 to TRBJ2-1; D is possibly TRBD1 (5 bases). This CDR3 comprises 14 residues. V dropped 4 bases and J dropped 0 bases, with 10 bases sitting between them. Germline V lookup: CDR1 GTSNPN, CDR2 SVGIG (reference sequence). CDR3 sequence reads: CAWTRQSSYNEQFF. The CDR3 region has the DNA TGTGCCTGGACGCGACAGAGCTCCTACAATGAGCAGTTCTTC.

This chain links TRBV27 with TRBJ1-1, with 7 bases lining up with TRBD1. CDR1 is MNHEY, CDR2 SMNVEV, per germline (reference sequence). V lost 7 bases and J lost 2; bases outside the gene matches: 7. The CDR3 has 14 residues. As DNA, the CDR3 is TGTGCCAGCAACCCGGGACAGAGTAACACTGAAGCTTTCTTT. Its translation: CASNPGQSNTEAFF.

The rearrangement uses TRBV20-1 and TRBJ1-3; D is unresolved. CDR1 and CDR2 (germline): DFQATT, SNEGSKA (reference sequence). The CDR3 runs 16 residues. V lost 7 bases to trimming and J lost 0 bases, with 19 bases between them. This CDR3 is CSVTSAPVNSGNTIYF. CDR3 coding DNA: TGCAGTGTAACCAGTGCCCCTGTCAACTCTGGAAACACCATATATTTT.

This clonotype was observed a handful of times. This CDR3 reads CASSEPPGNQPQHF. The CDR3 DNA sequence: TGTGCCAGCAGTGAACCCCCAGGGAATCAGCCCCAGCATTTT. The chain combines TRBV6-1 with TRBJ1-5, with D perhaps matching TRBD1 (5 bases). V lost 2 bases and J 4 bases, leaving 9 bases between the germline ends. Germline V CDR1 and CDR2: MNHNS, SASEGT. CDR3 length equals 14 residues.

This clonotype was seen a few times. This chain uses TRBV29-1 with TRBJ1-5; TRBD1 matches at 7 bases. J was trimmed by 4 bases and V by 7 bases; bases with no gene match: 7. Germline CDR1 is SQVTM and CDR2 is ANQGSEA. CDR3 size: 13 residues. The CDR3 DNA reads TGCAGCGCGAAGGCAGGGGGTAATCAGCCCCAGCATTTT. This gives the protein CSAKAGGNQPQHF.

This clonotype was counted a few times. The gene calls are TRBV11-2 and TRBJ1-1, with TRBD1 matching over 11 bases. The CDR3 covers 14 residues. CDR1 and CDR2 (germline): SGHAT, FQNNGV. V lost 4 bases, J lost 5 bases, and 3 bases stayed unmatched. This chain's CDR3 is CASSSRDRGTEAFF. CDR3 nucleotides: TGTGCCAGCAGCTCCCGGGACAGGGGGACTGAAGCTTTCTTT.

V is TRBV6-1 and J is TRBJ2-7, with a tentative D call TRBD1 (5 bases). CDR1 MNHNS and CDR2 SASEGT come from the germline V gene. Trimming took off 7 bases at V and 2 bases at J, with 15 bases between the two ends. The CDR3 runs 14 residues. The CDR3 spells CASTQGASTYEQYF. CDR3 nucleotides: TGTGCCAGCACCCAAGGGGCGTCTACCTACGAGCAGTACTTC.

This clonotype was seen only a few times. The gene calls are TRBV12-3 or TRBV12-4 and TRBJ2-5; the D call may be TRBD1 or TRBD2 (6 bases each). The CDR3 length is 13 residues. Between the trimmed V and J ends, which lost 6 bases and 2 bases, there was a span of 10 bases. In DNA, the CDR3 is TGTGCCAGCAGCGGGGGCAGGCAAGAGACCCAGTACTTC. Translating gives CASSGGRQETQYF.

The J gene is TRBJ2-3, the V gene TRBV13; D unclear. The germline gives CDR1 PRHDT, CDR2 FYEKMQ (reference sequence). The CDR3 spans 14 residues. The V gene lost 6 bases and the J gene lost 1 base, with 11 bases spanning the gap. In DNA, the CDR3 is TGTGCCAGCAGGCCTCCGGGCCGCACAGATACGCAGTATTTT. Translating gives CASRPPGRTDTQYF.

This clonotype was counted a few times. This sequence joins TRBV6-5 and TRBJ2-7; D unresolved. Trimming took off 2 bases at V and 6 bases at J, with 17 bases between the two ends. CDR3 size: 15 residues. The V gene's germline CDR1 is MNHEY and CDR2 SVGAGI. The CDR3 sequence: CASSYKVPLSAEQYF. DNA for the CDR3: TGTGCCAGCAGTTACAAGGTACCCCTCTCCGCCGAGCAGTACTTC.

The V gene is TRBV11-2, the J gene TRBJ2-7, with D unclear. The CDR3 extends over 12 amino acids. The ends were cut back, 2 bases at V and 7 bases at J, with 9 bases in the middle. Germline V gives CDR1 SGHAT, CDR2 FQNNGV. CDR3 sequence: CASSLIEPEQYF. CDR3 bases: TGTGCCAGCAGCTTAATAGAGCCTGAGCAGTACTTC.

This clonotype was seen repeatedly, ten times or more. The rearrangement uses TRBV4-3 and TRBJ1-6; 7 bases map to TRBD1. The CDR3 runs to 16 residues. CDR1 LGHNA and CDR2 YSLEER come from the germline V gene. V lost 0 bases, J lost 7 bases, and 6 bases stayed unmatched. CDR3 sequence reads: CASSQDQGQSNSPLHF. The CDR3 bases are TGCGCCAGCAGCCAAGATCAGGGACAGTCGAATTCACCCCTCCACTTT.

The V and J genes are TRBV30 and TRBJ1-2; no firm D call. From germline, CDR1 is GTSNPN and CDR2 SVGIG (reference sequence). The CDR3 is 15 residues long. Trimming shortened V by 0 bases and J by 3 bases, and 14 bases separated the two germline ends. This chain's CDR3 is CAWSVLRKGYYGYTF. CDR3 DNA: TGTGCCTGGAGTGTACTCCGGAAGGGCTACTATGGCTACACCTTC.

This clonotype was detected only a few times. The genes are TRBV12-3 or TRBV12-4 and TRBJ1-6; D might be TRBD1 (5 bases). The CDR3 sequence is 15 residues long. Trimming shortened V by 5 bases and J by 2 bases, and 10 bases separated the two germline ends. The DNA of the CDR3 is TGTGCCAGCAGTAAAAGGGACGCCTATAATTCACCCCTCCACTTT. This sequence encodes CASSKRDAYNSPLHF.